Each of the 18 T cell receptor beta chains below was sequenced from the same sample in a study of Graves' ophthalmopathy and Graves' hyperthyroidism (dated by TCRdb to the late 2010s). Sequencing was carried out with an Illumina HiSeq 2000. For repertoire sequencing, TCR beta CDR3 regions were amplified from RNA transcripts. HTBI primers and the Qiagen OneStep RT-PCR kit were used in a first-round RT-PCR, which was followed by a second-round multiplex PCR, size selection and purification. The raw public reads went through TCRdb reprocessing: fastp at Q25, MiXCR clone calling, in-frame beta chains kept. CDR3 protein sequences are deduplicated, and each keeps its most common genes and DNA. Within this sample are under 800,000 distinct CDR3 sequences, with about a fifth of them counted one time only. The ten top clones hold more than 5.5% of the sample. Sequencing was performed on peripheral blood. Receptor source: a woman aged 18-35 years with stable Graves' hyperthyroidism. Some clones in this sample may be carry-over from other donors' samples. Donor details come from another sample of the same person, matched by shared clones.

This clonotype was recorded once. The chain is built from TRBV6-5 and TRBJ2-7; the D gene is possibly TRBD2 (5 bases). The germline CDR1 and CDR2 sequences are MNHEY and SVGAGI. V dropped 2 bases and J dropped 0 bases, with 11 bases sitting between them. The CDR3 runs 15 residues. The CDR3 reads CASSYGPRASYEQYF. The DNA for the CDR3 is TGTGCCAGCAGTTACGGCCCGAGGGCCTCCTACGAGCAGTACTTC.

This clonotype appeared many times. The chain is built from TRBV6-5 and TRBJ2-7, with D unresolved. Trimming took 0 bases from V and 3 from J, leaving 9 bases between them. Per germline, CDR1 MNHEY and CDR2 SVGAGI. The CDR3 extends over 14 amino acids. The CDR3 spells CASSYSGGYYEQYF. The CDR3, as DNA: TGTGCCAGCAGTTACTCGGGCGGATACTACGAGCAGTACTTC.

This clonotype occurred many times. V usage is TRBV6-1 and J usage is TRBJ2-7; possible D gene TRBD1, 6 bases. Germline V lookup: CDR1 MNHNS, CDR2 SASEGT. The CDR3 loop spans 15 amino acids. V was clipped by 6 bases and J by 2 bases, with 17 bases between them. CDR3 loop: CASSPAGVGPYEQYF. The CDR3, as DNA: TGTGCCAGCAGCCCCGCAGGGGTCGGCCCCTACGAGCAGTACTTC.

The CDR3 DNA reads as TGTGCCAGCAGCTTAACCGGGACAGGGGACGAGCAGTACTTC. It translates to CASSLTGTGDEQYF. The chain is built from TRBV11-2 and TRBJ2-7; 10 nucleotides align to TRBD1. The junction had 3 bases not matched to a gene; V was cut back by 2 bases and J by 5 bases. This CDR3 comprises 14 residues. Germline V gene lookup returns CDR1 SGHAT and CDR2 FQNNGV.

Many counts were recorded for this clonotype. A much larger clone differs from this one at a single base, so this may be a read error. The chain joins TRBV12-3 or TRBV12-4 to TRBJ1-1, with no clear D. CDR3 length equals 15 residues. The CDR3 coding sequence is TGTGCCAGCAGCCCCCTTTTGCGCGGGAACACTGAAGCTCTCTTT. Translation gives CASSPLLRGNTEALF.

The J gene is TRBJ2-7, the V gene TRBV30; D gene unclear. Germline CDR1 reads GTSNPN; CDR2 reads SVGIG (reference sequence). The CDR3 runs to 13 residues. Trimming removed 0 bases at V and 6 bases at J, with 12 bases between. The CDR3 coding sequence is TGTGCCTGGAGTGTGACAAGGCAAGGCGAGCAGTACTTC. Translating gives CAWSVTRQGEQYF.

A note on this clonotype: Given a much more abundant clone one base away, this may be a read error. The gene calls are TRBV20-1 and TRBJ1-2; the D is unclear. The ends were cut back, 7 bases at V and 8 bases at J, with 29 bases in the middle. Germline V gene lookup returns CDR1 DFQATT and CDR2 SNEGSKA (reference sequence). There are 16 residues in the CDR3. The CDR3 region is CSVETHPGRPGQGYTF. CDR3 in DNA: TGCAGTGTTGAGACCCACCCCGGACGACCGGGTCAGGGCTACACCTTC.

This clonotype has just a few counts. The rearrangement joins TRBV10-3 to TRBJ2-5; 7 bases line up with TRBD2. The CDR3 has 16 amino acids. The V and J ends lost 4 bases and 1 base, in that order; junction bases with no gene match: 9. CDR1 is ENHRY, CDR2 SYGVKD, per germline. CDR3 loop: CAISAGVSGRQETQYF. As DNA, the CDR3 is TGTGCCATCAGTGCCGGAGTTAGCGGGCGCCAAGAGACCCAGTACTTC.

There are a few counts of this clonotype. The V and J genes are TRBV28 and TRBJ2-7; D possibly corresponds to TRBD1 (6 bases). The V end was cut by 5 bases, the J end by 3 bases, with 20 bases between. CDR3 length equals 16 residues. CDR1 is MDHEN and CDR2 is SYDVKM in the germline V gene. The CDR3 reads CASSPRWTVGYYEQYF. As DNA, the CDR3 is TGTGCCAGCAGTCCCCGGTGGACAGTGGGGTACTACGAGCAGTACTTC. The full variable domain, completed using reference TRBV28 and TRBJ2-7, is DVKVTQSSRYLVKRTGEKVFLECVQDMDHENMFWYRQDPGLGLRLIYFSYDVKMKEKGDIPEGYSVSREKKERFSLILESASTNQTSMYLCASSPRWTVGYYEQYFGPGTRLTVT.

The DNA for the CDR3 is TGTGCCAGCAGCGTATCAGGGCTGTCCGGGGAGCTGTTTTTT. Translating gives CASSVSGLSGELFF. The chain employs TRBV9 and TRBJ2-2, with a tentative D call TRBD1 (5 bases). The CDR3 extends over 14 amino acids. The ends were cut back, 1 base at V and 6 bases at J, with 10 bases in the middle. Per germline, CDR1 SGDLS and CDR2 YYNGEE. The whole variable domain, remainder taken from reference TRBV9 and TRBJ2-2, is DSGVTQTPKHLITATGQRVTLRCSPRSGDLSVYWYQQSLDQGLQFLIQYYNGEERAKGNILERFSAQQFPDLHSELNLSSLELGDSALYFCASSVSGLSGELFFGEGSRLTVL.

This clonotype was detected many times. The CDR3 nucleotides are TGTGCCAGCAGTTTTTGGGGGCCGACCTTCTCTAACTATGGCTACACCTTC. It yields the protein CASSFWGPTFSNYGYTF. The genes are TRBV12-3 or TRBV12-4 and TRBJ1-2, with D possibly matching TRBD1 (6 bases). The V end lost 3 bases, the J end lost 0 bases, and 17 bases lay between the germline ends. The length of the CDR3 is 17 residues.

The chain employs TRBV28 and TRBJ1-2, with D possibly TRBD1 on 5 matching bases. The CDR3 is 15 residues long. CDR1 and CDR2 from the germline V gene are MDHEN and SYDVKM. Trimming shortened V by 4 bases and J by 7 bases, and 19 bases separated the two germline ends. CDR3 coding DNA: TGTGCCAGCAGTTACTCGGAGCAGGGAAGCGGTGGCTACACCTTC. Translated, it gives CASSYSEQGSGGYTF.

The table lists this clonotype with a count of one. The chain is built from TRBV12-3 or TRBV12-4 and TRBJ1-3; TRBD1 matches 12 bases. V lost 3 bases to trimming and J lost 4 bases; unmatched junction nucleotides: 4. CDR3 size: 16 residues. The CDR3: CASSLGQGAGGNTIYF. The CDR3 nucleotides read TGTGCCAGCAGTTTGGGACAGGGGGCTGGAGGAAACACCATATATTTT.

The J gene is TRBJ2-5, the V gene TRBV18, with D maybe TRBD2 (5 bases). The CDR3 is made up of 15 amino acids. Germline V lookup: CDR1 KGHSH, CDR2 LQKENI. Trimming removed 5 bases at V and 5 bases at J, with 18 bases between. This CDR3 reads CASSALQAGKETQYF. The DNA of the CDR3 is TGTGCCAGCTCAGCACTTCAGGCCGGGAAGGAGACCCAGTACTTC.

This clonotype came up many times. The CDR3 DNA sequence: TGTGCCAGCAGTGCTGACACCATGAACACTGAAGCTTTCTTT. Amino acid sequence: CASSADTMNTEAFF. The chain combines TRBV6-1 with TRBJ1-1; D unresolved. V lost 4 bases and J 0 bases, leaving 9 bases between the germline ends. This CDR3 contains 14 residues. The germline gives CDR1 MNHNS, CDR2 SASEGT.

At least ten counts were recorded for this clonotype. The chain combines TRBV12-3 or TRBV12-4 with TRBJ2-7; D may be TRBD2 (5 bases). With 4 bases removed from V and 1 base from J, the gap between germline ends came to 8 bases. This CDR3 has 13 residues. Here the CDR3 DNA reads TGTGCCAGCAGTTCCGGGATATCCTACGAGCAGTACTTC. It specifies CASSSGISYEQYF.

This clonotype was recorded many times. The chain combines TRBV29-1 with TRBJ2-5; D not certain. The CDR3 is 9 amino acids. Germline lookup yields CDR1 SQVTM and CDR2 ANQGSEA. V was shortened by 0 bases and J by 7 bases, with 0 bases between the two germline ends. The CDR3 spells CSVEETQYF. The CDR3 coding sequence is TGCAGCGTTGAAGAGACCCAGTACTTC.

In this sample, this clonotype turned up a few times. The chain uses TRBV6-2 or TRBV6-3 and TRBJ2-6; TRBD1 matches at 10 bases. Germline V lookup: CDR1 MNHEY, CDR2 SVGEGT. J gave up 1 base and V 5 bases, and 11 bases lay outside the gene matches. The CDR3 is made up of 19 amino acids. CDR3 sequence: CASSNRGGTGASGANVLTF. CDR3 DNA: TGTGCCAGCAGTAATAGGGGGGGGACAGGGGCATCTGGGGCCAACGTCCTGACTTTC.